The T cell receptor beta chain under discussion was sequenced for a study of post-analysis software for immune sequencing data. Overall study findings and caveats: Included in a set of about five TRBV segments more frequent in patients than controls were TRBV5-6, TRBV5-1 and TRBV20-1.

This clonotype was counted between two and nine times. Its cognate antigen is unknown. Unique molecular identifiers tagged the TCR beta cDNA libraries. Using its own MiXCR run on the PCR reads, TCRdb lists one record per CDR3 protein. The sample lists some 890,000 distinct CDR3 sequences; about 53% were seen once. The CDR3 is 14 amino acids. V lost 7 bases, J lost 6 bases, and 10 bases stayed unmatched. CDR1 and CDR2 (germline): SGHTA, FQGNSA. Sequences were obtained from blood. The chain has TRBV7-2 and TRBJ2-7, with 9 positions matching TRBD2. The TCR sequence derives from a girl aged 5 to 17 with multiple sclerosis. The DNA of the CDR3 is TGTGCCAGCACCACCACGCGGGGGGGCGCCGAGCAGTACTTC. This codes for CASTTTRGGAEQYF.